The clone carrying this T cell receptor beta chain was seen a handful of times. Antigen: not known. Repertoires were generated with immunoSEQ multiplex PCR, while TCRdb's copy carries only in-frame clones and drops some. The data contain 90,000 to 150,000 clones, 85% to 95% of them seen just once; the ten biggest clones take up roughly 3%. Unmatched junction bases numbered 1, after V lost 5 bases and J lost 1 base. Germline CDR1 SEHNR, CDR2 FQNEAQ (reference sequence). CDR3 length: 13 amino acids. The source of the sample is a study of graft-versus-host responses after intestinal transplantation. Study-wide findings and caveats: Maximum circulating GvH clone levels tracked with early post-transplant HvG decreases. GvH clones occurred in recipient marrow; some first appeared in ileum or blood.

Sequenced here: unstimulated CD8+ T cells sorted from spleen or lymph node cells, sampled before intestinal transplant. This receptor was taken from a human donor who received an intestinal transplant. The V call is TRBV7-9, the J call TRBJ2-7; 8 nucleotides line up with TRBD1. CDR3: CASSDRGSYEQYF. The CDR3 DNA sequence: TGTGCCAGCAGCGACAGGGGTTCCTACGAGCAGTACTTC.